This T cell receptor beta chain was sequenced during a study of shared clonotypes between healthy human individuals. Study-wide background: Participating donors consisted of a couple of women and a few men aged 18 to 49.

Naive CD8 cells comprised CD45RO-negative, CCR7-positively selected cells, excluding terminally differentiated effector memory CD45RA+ cells. Remarks on this clone: Its antigen is undetermined.

Germline CDR1 reads PRHDT; CDR2 reads FYEKMQ (reference sequence). The CDR3 totals 14 residues. Findings of the study overall: Donor scarcity curtailed the genetic and exposure-history diversity represented herein.

Clones were read by immunoSEQ multiplex PCR, and TCRdb kept only the in-frame ones, dropping some. The sample lists about 590,000 clones; about 95% were seen once. This receptor was identified in a woman aged 25 to 39 in good health. The specimen sequenced was naive CD8+ T cells sorted from blood. The genes are TRBV13 and TRBJ2-5; perhaps TRBD1 as D (5 bases). The J call may be wrong; the DNA end is better matched by TRBJ2-7. The CDR3 sequence: CASSRTNPGSEQYF. The CDR3 coding sequence is TGTGCCAGCAGCCGCACTAACCCAGGGTCCGAGCAGTACTTC.